Described below is a single TCR beta chain sequence and its context. Its target is unknown. The CDR3 has 17 residues. The entry originates in a study of cytomegalovirus exposure and HLA in healthy donors. Assay: immunoSEQ multiplex PCR; the TCRdb copy retains only in-frame clones and omits some. The sample consists of hundreds of thousands of clones, approximately 90% of them appearing once. Study-level results: As confirmed in vitro, a few CMV-associated chains were specific for CMV antigens. Altogether, 150 or so TCR beta chains were recorded as cytomegalovirus-associated.

This chain links TRBV21-1 with TRBJ2-7; the D segment call TRBD2 is taken from the table without a DNA check. TRBV21-1 is a known pseudogene. The origin of this receptor is a young woman in good health and CMV-seronegative. Material for sequencing was PBMCs. CDR3 nucleotide sequence: TGTGCCAGCTGGGGAGCTGCAAGATCTCCGGCGCGGGACGAGCAGTACTTC. Residues: CASWGAARSPARDEQYF.